One sample yielded the 22 T cell receptor beta chains listed below, sequenced in a study of T cell responses to AZD1222 COVID-19 vaccine. The repertoire was sequenced with immunoSEQ multiplex PCR; TCRdb's copy has only in-frame clones and lacks some. Of some 130,000 clones detected, roughly 82% appear once; the ten largest clones hold roughly 3.9%. The material sequenced was peripheral blood, taken on day 0 of AZD1222 vaccination. The source is an adult in good health.

This chain joins TRBV2 and TRBJ2-5, with 8 bases lining up with TRBD1. Germline values: CDR1 SNHLY, CDR2 FYNNEI. Trimming removed 4 bases from V and 4 bases from J; junction bases left unmatched: 2. This CDR3 has 13 residues. CDR3 in DNA: TGTGCCAGCAGTGTACAGGGGGGAGAGACCCAGTACTTC. Translated, it gives CASSVQGGETQYF.

V and J are TRBV19 and TRBJ1-5; D gene unclear. Trimming cost V 8 bases and J 2 bases, with 7 bases left between them. Germline CDR1 reads LNHDA; CDR2 reads SQIVND (reference sequence). The CDR3 spans 12 residues. DNA for the CDR3: TGTGCCAGTGGCGAAGGCAATCAGCCCCAGCATTTT. This gives the protein CASGEGNQPQHF.

The V gene is TRBV6-5, the J gene TRBJ2-7; D possibly corresponds to TRBD1 (8 bases). V dropped 7 bases and J dropped 2 bases, with 15 bases sitting between them. The germline CDR1 and CDR2 sequences are MNHEY and SVGAGI. The CDR3 length is 14 residues. The DNA for the CDR3 is TGTGCCAGCACACAAACAGGGGGGGCCTACGAGCAGTACTTC. It is translated as CASTQTGGAYEQYF.

J is TRBJ1-4 and V is TRBV10-1; D is ambiguous. The ends were cut back, 3 bases at V and 5 bases at J, with 10 bases in the middle. This CDR3 has 14 amino acids. Looked up from germline, CDR1 is WNHNN and CDR2 is SYGVQD (reference sequence). CDR3 in amino acids: CASSDGTANEKLFF. In DNA, the CDR3 is TGCGCCAGCAGTGACGGTACTGCAAATGAAAAACTGTTTTTT.

This CDR3 reads CASSLQGFGEKLFF. CDR3 sequence (DNA): TGCGCCAGCAGCTTACAGGGTTTCGGTGAAAAACTGTTTTTT. This chain links TRBV5-1 with TRBJ1-4, with a possible D match to TRBD1 (6 bases). The V end was cut by 2 bases, the J end by 7 bases, with 12 bases between. The CDR3 has 14 amino acids. Germline values: CDR1 SGHRS, CDR2 YFSETQ.

The DNA of the CDR3 is TGTGCCAGCAGCCCTGGTGGAGGCCTTAACTATGGCTACACCTTC. Translated: CASSPGGGLNYGYTF. V usage is TRBV28 and J usage is TRBJ1-2; D is uncertain. The CDR3 has 15 residues. Germline V lookup: CDR1 MDHEN, CDR2 SYDVKM. V was clipped by 6 bases and J by 1 base, with 15 bases between them.

This rearrangement joins TRBV5-6 to TRBJ2-7; 9 bases line up with TRBD2. Germline V gives CDR1 SGHDT, CDR2 YYEEEE. This CDR3 is built from 16 residues. Trimming cost V 4 bases and J 1 base; bases outside gene matches: 9. This chain's CDR3 is CASSLRTSGRSYEQYF. Here the CDR3 DNA reads TGTGCCAGCAGCCTTCGAACTAGCGGGCGTTCCTACGAGCAGTACTTC. The full variable domain, completed using reference TRBV5-6 and TRBJ2-7, is DAGVTQSPTHLIKTRGQQVTLRCSPKSGHDTVSWYQQALGQGPQFIFQYYEEEERQRGNFPDRFSGHQFPNYSSELNVNALLLGDSALYLCASSLRTSGRSYEQYFGPGTRLTVT.

The chain is built from TRBV19 and TRBJ2-7; 9 bases are a match to TRBD2. The V gene end was trimmed by 2 bases and the J gene end by 4 bases; junction bases not matched to a gene: 3. This CDR3 has 14 residues. Germline V CDR1 and CDR2: LNHDA, SQIVND (reference sequence). This CDR3 is CASSILAGVYEQYF. The DNA of the CDR3 is TGTGCCAGTAGTATATTAGCGGGGGTTTACGAGCAGTACTTC.

The V and J genes are TRBV5-1 and TRBJ1-2; no firm D call. The germline gives CDR1 SGHRS, CDR2 YFSETQ. The V end was cut by 0 bases, the J end by 8 bases, with 11 bases between. The CDR3 is 13 residues long. CDR3 loop: CASSLGFGKGYTF. The CDR3 nucleotides are TGCGCCAGCAGCTTGGGTTTCGGGAAGGGCTACACCTTC.

This chain connects TRBV5-6 to TRBJ1-2; a weak D match, TRBD1 (5 bases). Trimming cost V 0 bases and J 4 bases, with 13 bases left between them. There are 15 residues in the CDR3. Germline-derived CDR1 and CDR2 are SGHDT and YYEEEE. Written as DNA, the CDR3 is TGTGCCAGCAGCTTGGTGCGACAGATCGTCTATGGCTACACCTTC. Amino acids: CASSLVRQIVYGYTF.

The chain couples TRBV10-3 to TRBJ1-2, with 7 bases lining up with TRBD1. The CDR3 covers 13 residues. Per the germline V gene, CDR1 is ENHRY and CDR2 is SYGVKD. The J segment lost 8 bases and the V segment lost 7 bases, leaving 10 bases of the junction unmatched. The CDR3 protein is CAIKGHDREGYTF. The CDR3 DNA reads as TGTGCCATCAAAGGACATGACAGGGAGGGCTACACCTTC.

A remark on this clone: Other DNA sequences in the sample encode the same CDR3. The chain carries TRBV7-9 and TRBJ1-4; D is perhaps TRBD1 (5 bases). Deletions cut 1 base from V and 0 bases from J, with 15 bases between. The CDR3 consists of 18 residues. CDR1 is SEHNR, CDR2 FQNEAQ, per germline (reference sequence). CDR3 coding DNA: TGTGCCAGCAGCTTAGGGCAGGGCATCGATGCAACTAATGAAAAACTGTTTTTT. Translation: CASSLGQGIDATNEKLFF.

The chain employs TRBV5-1 and TRBJ1-1; D possibly corresponds to TRBD1 (6 bases). Between the trimmed V and J ends, which lost 5 bases and 1 base, there was a span of 12 bases. The length of the CDR3 is 14 residues. CDR1 SGHRS and CDR2 YFSETQ come from the germline V gene. The CDR3 sequence: CASSSGASNTEAFF. DNA of the CDR3: TGCGCCAGCAGTTCAGGGGCGTCGAACACTGAAGCTTTCTTT.

The chain employs TRBV5-8 and TRBJ1-2, with 10 bases aligning to TRBD1. The CDR3 sequence is 15 residues long. Germline CDR1 and CDR2: SGHTS and YDEGEE. V trimming: 4 bases; J trimming: 4 bases; junction bases outside the gene matches: 7. The CDR3 sequence: CASSLWTGGSYGYTF. Written as DNA, the CDR3 is TGTGCCAGCAGCCTTTGGACAGGGGGTAGCTATGGCTACACCTTC.

The chain joins TRBV14 to TRBJ1-1, with a possible D match to TRBD1 (5 bases). From germline, CDR1 is SGHDN and CDR2 FVKESK. CDR3 size: 13 residues. The ends were cut back, 6 bases at V and 1 base at J, with 9 bases in the middle. The CDR3 reads CASSPGPNTEAFF. As DNA, the CDR3 is TGTGCCAGCAGTCCAGGGCCGAACACTGAAGCTTTCTTT.

This clone was seen only a few times. The chain combines TRBV6-5 with TRBJ1-5; D not resolved. Trimming took off 0 bases at V and 3 bases at J, with 9 bases between the two ends. The length of the CDR3 is 15 residues. Germline CDR1 and CDR2: MNHEY and SVGAGI. The CDR3 sequence: CASSYSAGTNQPQHF. The CDR3 coding sequence is TGTGCCAGCAGTTACTCCGCCGGAACCAATCAGCCCCAGCATTTT.

The chain couples TRBV30 to TRBJ1-6; D may be TRBD1 (6 bases). Germline V gives CDR1 GTSNPN, CDR2 SVGIG (reference sequence). The V gene lost 2 bases and the J gene lost 9 bases, with 11 bases spanning the gap. The length of the CDR3 is 13 residues. The CDR3 coding sequence is TGTGCCTGGAGTCCACAGGGTGCTTCACCCCTCCACTTT. Translated: CAWSPQGASPLHF.

The chain couples TRBV9 to TRBJ1-6; D call uncertain. The CDR3 covers 13 residues. Germline values: CDR1 SGDLS, CDR2 YYNGEE. V was pared by 5 bases and J by 7 bases, with 10 bases between. The CDR3 is CASRLDENSPLHF. Written as DNA, the CDR3 is TGTGCCAGCAGACTGGACGAAAATTCACCCCTCCACTTT.

The chain joins TRBV7-9 to TRBJ2-5; no definite D call. This CDR3 has 14 amino acids. Germline V lookup: CDR1 SEHNR, CDR2 FQNEAQ (reference sequence). Trimming removed 2 bases from V and 2 bases from J, with 9 bases in between. The CDR3 nucleotides are TGTGCCAGCAGCTTACGGATGGTTCAAGAGACCCAGTACTTC. It specifies CASSLRMVQETQYF.

This rearrangement joins TRBV19 to TRBJ2-7; maybe TRBD2 (5 bases). Germline-derived CDR1 and CDR2 are LNHDA and SQIVND (reference sequence). Between the trimmed V and J ends, which lost 0 bases and 2 bases, there was a span of 5 bases. The CDR3 sequence is 13 residues long. The chain's CDR3 is CASSIELAYEQYF. CDR3 DNA sequence: TGTGCCAGTAGTATAGAACTAGCCTACGAGCAGTACTTC.

The CDR3 reads CASSRDTNTGELFF. CDR3 in DNA: TGTGCCAGCTCACGAGACACAAACACCGGGGAGCTGTTTTTT. The V and J genes are TRBV18 and TRBJ2-2; D remains unclear. Germline CDR1 and CDR2: KGHSH and LQKENI. CDR3 length: 14 amino acids. V was clipped by 4 bases and J by 2 bases, with 8 bases between them.

The V gene is TRBV6-4, the J gene TRBJ1-1; 9 bases line up with TRBD1. The V gene end was trimmed by 4 bases and the J gene end by 4 bases; junction bases not matched to a gene: 7. The CDR3 consists of 15 residues. Per the germline V gene, CDR1 is MRHNA and CDR2 is SNTAGT. DNA for the CDR3: TGTGCCAGCAGTGCGGGGGGGGACAGGGCCACTGAAGCTTTCTTT. Amino acids: CASSAGGDRATEAFF.